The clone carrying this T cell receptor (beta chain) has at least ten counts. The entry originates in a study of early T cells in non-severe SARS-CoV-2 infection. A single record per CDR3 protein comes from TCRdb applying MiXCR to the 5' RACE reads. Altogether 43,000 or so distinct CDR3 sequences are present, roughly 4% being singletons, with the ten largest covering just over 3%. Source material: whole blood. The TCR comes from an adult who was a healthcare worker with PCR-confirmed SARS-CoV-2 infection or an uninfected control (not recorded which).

CDR3 residues: CSAHKGRADTQYF. In DNA, the CDR3 is TGCAGTGCGCATAAGGGACGCGCAGATACGCAGTATTTT. The V call is TRBV20-1, the J call TRBJ2-3; D possibly matches TRBD1 or TRBD2 (5 bases each). CDR3 length: 13 residues. Germline assignment: CDR1 DFQATT and CDR2 SNEGSKA (reference sequence). Trimming took 6 bases from V and 4 from J, leaving 14 bases between them.